The rows below give T cell receptor beta chains drawn from one sample of a study of siplizumab effects on memory and regulatory T cells. This table comes from immunoSEQ multiplex PCR, and its TCRdb copy is limited to in-frame clones, with some not included. Of approximately 60,000 clones detected, approximately 96% appear once; the ten largest clones hold about 0.1%. Sequencing was performed on naive CD8+ T cells sorted from blood. The origin of the receptors is a human donor in good health. Each CDR3 is given with its conserved first and last residue. D genes are given only for firm matches. Only some rows state a clone size, as once, few, many or a class for expanded clones.

J gene,D gene,clone size,V gene,CDR3 protein,CDR3 DNA
TRBJ1-5,-,-,TRBV7-9,CASSSTRGGRETPQHF,TGTGCCAGCAGCTCCACCCGCGGGGGAAGGGAGACGCCCCAGCATTTT
TRBJ1-1,-,once,TRBV9,CASSVGQINTEAFF,TGTGCCAGCAGCGTAGGACAGATTAACACTGAAGCTTTCTTT
TRBJ2-2,-,-,TRBV28,CASRGTSNTGELFF,TGTGCCAGCAGAGGGACAAGTAACACCGGGGAGCTGTTTTTT
TRBJ2-2,TRBD2,-,TRBV30,CASHGGGGELFF,TGTGCCTCACATGGGGGGGGCGGGGAGCTGTTTTTT
TRBJ1-5,-,-,TRBV19,CASSQQDSNNQPQHF,TGTGCCAGTAGTCAACAGGACAGTAACAATCAGCCCCAGCATTTT
TRBJ2-7,-,-,TRBV7-9,CASSLYGGAYEQYF,TGTGCCAGCAGCTTATACGGCGGAGCCTACGAGCAGTACTTC
TRBJ1-3,TRBD1,-,TRBV10-3,CAAGTGDSGNTIYF,TGTGCCGCCGGGACAGGGGACTCTGGAAACACCATATATTTT
TRBJ1-2,-,-,TRBV15,CATSRDLTADFGYTF,TGTGCCACCAGCAGAGATCTCACCGCGGACTTTGGCTACACCTTC
TRBJ2-1,-,-,TRBV2,CAIFTQREYNEQFF,TGTGCCATCTTCACCCAGCGCGAGTACAATGAGCAGTTCTTC
TRBJ2-5,-,-,TRBV30,CAWEYSETQYF,TGTGCCTGGGAATACTCGGAGACCCAGTACTTC
TRBJ1-2,TRBD1,-,TRBV10-2,CATHQGEVGYTF,TGCGCCACCCACCAGGGGGAGGTTGGCTACACCTTC
TRBJ2-3,-,-,TRBV7-3,CASSPSGGTDTQYF,TGTGCCAGCAGCCCCTCCGGGGGCACAGATACGCAGTATTTT
TRBJ1-4,-,once,TRBV18,CASSPAGEGEKLFF,TGTGCCAGCTCCCCGGCGGGGGAGGGTGAAAAACTGTTTTTT
TRBJ2-5,TRBD2,-,TRBV11-2,CASSLEASGQETQYF,TGTGCCAGCAGCTTAGAAGCTAGCGGCCAAGAGACCCAGTACTTC
TRBJ1-3,-,-,TRBV28,CASSLRGSGGNTIYF,TGTGCCAGCAGTTTAAGGGGATCGGGCGGAAACACCATATATTTT
TRBJ1-2,TRBD1,-,TRBV10-3,CAAGEGQGLANYGYTF,TGTGCCGCAGGCGAGGGACAGGGATTAGCTAACTATGGCTACACCTTC
TRBJ2-3,TRBD1,-,TRBV4-1,CASSLQGAGTDTQYF,TGCGCCAGCAGCCTCCAGGGGGCTGGCACAGATACGCAGTATTTT
TRBJ1-6,TRBD1,few,TRBV11-2,CASSSEDRLNSPLHF,TGTGCCAGCAGCTCCGAGGACAGGTTGAATTCACCCCTCCACTTT
TRBJ1-2,-,-,TRBV30,CAWSVGQTYAYTF,TGTGCCTGGAGTGTCGGACAGACCTATGCCTACACCTTC
TRBJ2-7,TRBD1,-,TRBV5-6,CASSFGTGNYEQYF,TGTGCCAGCAGCTTCGGGACAGGGAACTACGAGCAGTACTTC
TRBJ2-1,-,once,TRBV9,CASSVYGDGGPQNEQFF,TGTGCCAGCAGCGTATATGGTGATGGGGGACCCCAAAATGAGCAGTTCTTC
TRBJ1-3,-,-,TRBV5-6,CASSLAGLGNTIYF,TGTGCCAGCAGCTTGGCAGGGCTCGGAAACACCATATATTTT
TRBJ2-3,-,-,TRBV5-1,CASSLWGNTDTQYF,TGCGCCAGCAGCTTGTGGGGCAACACAGATACGCAGTATTTT
TRBJ2-5,-,-,TRBV19,CASSIGPWGETQYF,TGTGCCAGTAGTATTGGGCCGTGGGGAGAGACCCAGTACTTC
TRBJ1-1,-,-,TRBV6-6,CASTMNTEAFF,TGTGCCAGCACCATGAACACTGAAGCTTTCTTT
TRBJ2-5,-,-,TRBV9,CASSAMQQGSGTQYF,TGTGCCAGCAGCGCAATGCAACAGGGATCGGGGACCCAGTACTTC
TRBJ1-1,-,-,TRBV6-1,CASSAYTEAFF,TGTGCCAGCAGTGCCTACACTGAAGCTTTCTTT
TRBJ2-7,-,-,TRBV27,CASSLGPSYEQYF,TGTGCCAGCAGCTTGGGACCATCCTACGAGCAGTACTTC
TRBJ1-1,-,-,TRBV25-1,CASSEYTSGGEAFF,TGTGCCAGCAGTGAATATACCTCGGGAGGTGAAGCTTTCTTT
TRBJ1-5,-,-,TRBV2,CASSEIGRERNQPQHF,TGTGCCAGCAGTGAGATAGGCAGGGAGAGAAATCAGCCCCAGCATTTT
TRBJ1-5,-,-,TRBV13,CASSLGRGGNQPQHF,TGTGCCAGCAGCTTAGGCCGGGGGGGGAATCAGCCCCAGCATTTT
TRBJ1-1,-,few,TRBV30,CAWSVGPAGKAFF,TGTGCCTGGAGTGTTGGTCCAGCCGGCAAAGCTTTCTTT
TRBJ2-5,TRBD1,-,TRBV15,CATSREGGSRETQYF,TGTGCCACCAGCAGAGAAGGGGGCTCTAGAGAGACCCAGTACTTC
TRBJ2-3,-,-,TRBV5-1,CASSSLGLPLTDTQYF,TGCGCCAGCAGCTCTTTGGGTTTGCCACTCACAGATACGCAGTATTTT
TRBJ1-5,-,-,TRBV30,CAWSGGVTVYQPQHF,TGTGCCTGGAGCGGGGGGGTCACGGTTTATCAGCCCCAGCATTTT
TRBJ2-3,-,-,TRBV7-9,CASSLDSGDTQYF,TGTGCCAGCAGCTTAGATTCCGGGGATACGCAGTATTTT
TRBJ2-3,-,-,TRBV6-5,CASSYSEDLGTDTQYF,TGTGCCAGCAGTTACTCAGAGGACCTAGGCACAGATACGCAGTATTTT
TRBJ1-1,-,-,TRBV4-1,CASSQELGRSGTEAFF,TGCGCCAGCAGCCAAGAACTCGGCAGGTCGGGCACTGAAGCTTTCTTT
TRBJ1-2,-,-,TRBV19,CASSEAGFSYGYTF,TGTGCCAGTAGTGAGGCAGGGTTTAGCTATGGCTACACCTTC
TRBJ2-3,-,-,TRBV6-6,CASSRGGDTDTQYF,TGTGCCAGCAGTAGGGGGGGGGACACAGATACGCAGTATTTT
TRBJ2-7,-,-,TRBV7-2,CASSPDSPSEQYF,TGTGCCAGCAGCCCCGACTCCCCCTCCGAGCAGTACTTC
TRBJ1-1,TRBD1,-,TRBV10-2,CASSDRQGWNTEAFF,TGCGCCAGCAGTGACCGACAGGGCTGGAACACTGAAGCTTTCTTT
TRBJ2-1,-,-,TRBV7-9,CASVMVDLFPWNEQFF,TGTGCCAGCGTGATGGTGGATCTCTTCCCTTGGAATGAGCAGTTCTTC
TRBJ1-4,-,-,TRBV2,CASSESREGNGEKLFF,TGTGCCAGCAGTGAGTCGAGGGAGGGTAACGGTGAAAAACTGTTTTTT
TRBJ1-2,-,once,TRBV27,CASSLYYNYGYTF,TGTGCCAGCAGTTTGTACTATAACTATGGCTACACCTTC
TRBJ1-4,-,-,TRBV9,CASSAQGGAYEKLFF,TGTGCCAGCAGCGCCCAAGGGGGAGCCTATGAAAAACTGTTTTTT
TRBJ2-7,-,-,TRBV7-6,CASSLGGTYEQYF,TGTGCCAGCAGCTTAGGGGGAACCTACGAGCAGTACTTC
TRBJ2-5,-,-,TRBV11-3,CASSRTVQETQYF,TGTGCCAGCAGCCGGACGGTCCAAGAGACCCAGTACTTC
TRBJ1-3,-,-,TRBV6-5,CASKGEGTIYF,TGTGCCAGCAAGGGGGAGGGTACCATATATTTT
TRBJ1-6,-,once,TRBV4-1,CASSQLVRDGNRSPLHF,TGCGCCAGCAGCCAATTAGTCCGGGACGGTAATCGATCACCCCTCCACTTT
TRBJ1-2,-,-,TRBV6-1,CASSETVQQNYGYTF,TGTGCCAGCAGTGAAACTGTACAGCAGAACTATGGCTACACCTTC